This TCR beta chain is from a study of T cell clusters in autoimmune cytopenias. General study points: Active autoimmune hepatitis patients had approximately 3-fold fewer exclusive TRB clusters than healthy donors.

Each sample's input was 200 to 300 ng genomic DNA, 35,000 to 40,000 genome equivalents. TRB rearrangements were amplified by touch-down multiplex PCR with mixed TRB-A/B primers. TCRdb reworked the multiplex PCR reads into one entry per CDR3 protein, no DNA. The sample's table shows some 4,000 distinct CDR3 sequences. Concerning this clonotype: Its antigen is undetermined.

The germline V gene encodes CDR1 SGHAT and CDR2 FQNNGV. The CDR3 is 11 amino acids. A further study also used this sample, focusing on T cell repertoires in aging, cancer and after chemotherapy. That investigation notes: Over several months to years, re-sampled healthy donor repertoires clearly shared clones. The whole study produced a dataset of roughly 8.6 million TCR reads. Median generation probability rose over the chemotherapy interval in each cancer cohort, suggesting rebound thymic output.

This TCR derives from a human donor in good health. The sequencing input was peripheral blood. This sequence joins TRBV11-2 and TRBJ1-2. CDR3 sequence: CASSLNYGYTF. Variable domain in full (rest from reference TRBV11-2 and TRBJ1-2): EAGVAQSPRYKIIEKRQSVAFWCNPISGHATLYWYQQILGQGPKLLIQFQNNGVVDDSQLPKDRFSAERLKGVDSTLKIQPAKLEDSAVYLCASSLNYGYTFGSGTRLTVV.